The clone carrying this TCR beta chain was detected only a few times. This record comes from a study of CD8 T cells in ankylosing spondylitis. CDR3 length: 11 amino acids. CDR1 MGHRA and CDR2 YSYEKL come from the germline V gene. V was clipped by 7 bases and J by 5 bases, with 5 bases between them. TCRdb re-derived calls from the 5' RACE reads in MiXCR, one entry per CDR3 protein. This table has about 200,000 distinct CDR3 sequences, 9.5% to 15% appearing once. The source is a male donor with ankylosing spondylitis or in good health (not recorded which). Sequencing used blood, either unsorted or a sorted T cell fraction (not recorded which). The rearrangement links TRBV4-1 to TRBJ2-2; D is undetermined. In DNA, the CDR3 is TGCGCCAGCACGCGTACCGGGGAGCTGTTTTTT. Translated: CASTRTGELFF.